The sequence of this T cell receptor (beta chain) was determined in a study of T cells after yellow fever vaccination. Each CDR3 protein gets one entry after TCRdb re-called the 5' RACE reads with MiXCR. The repertoire consists of 240,000 or so distinct CDR3 sequences, with less than 8.5% occurring once and the leading ten covering approximately 0.87%. This clonotype was recorded many times. Between the trimmed V and J ends, which lost 6 bases and 10 bases, there was a span of 21 bases. The CDR3 runs to 14 residues. Per germline, CDR1 MDHEN and CDR2 SYDVKM. The chain links TRBV28 to TRBJ1-1; the D gene is possibly TRBD1 (6 bases). The material sequenced was CD4+ T cells sorted from PBMCs, taken 15 days after the yellow fever booster vaccination. The TCR comes from a young man who received the YFV17D yellow fever vaccine. As DNA, the CDR3 is TGTGCCAGCAGATCCACCGGGAAGGGACAAAGAGCTTTCTTT. As protein: CASRSTGKGQRAFF.